Listed below are T cell receptor beta chains from one sample, sequenced in a study of cytomegalovirus exposure and HLA in healthy donors. Sequencing was performed with immunoSEQ multiplex PCR; in TCRdb, only in-frame clones are kept and a portion is missing. Of about 210,000 clones in the sample, 70% to 90% were seen once. The sample taken for sequencing was PBMCs. The receptors stem from a girl aged 2-9 years in good health and CMV-seronegative. Both conserved end residues are part of each CDR3. D genes are given only for firm matches. For some rows the clone size is stated as once, few or many, or as a class when expanded; others skip it.

size	V	D	J	DNA	CDR3
.	TRBV5-1	.	TRBJ2-1	TGCGCCAGCAGCAGACCTGGCCTTGAACAGCTCTCGGAACGTAGGGGGGAGCAGTTCTTC	CASSRPGLEQLSERRGEQFF
.	TRBV30	TRBD2	TRBJ2-7	TGTGCCTGGGGGAGGGGGACTAGAGGGTACGAGCAGTACTTC	CAWGRGTRGYEQYF
few	TRBV5-1	.	TRBJ1-5	TGCGCCAGCAGCTTGGACGGACATAGCAATCAGCCCCAGCATTTT	CASSLDGHSNQPQHF
.	TRBV29-1	TRBD2	TRBJ2-1	TGCGGCGTGGGGGTGGGGGGGATCTACAATGAGCAGTTCTTC	CGVGVGGIYNEQFF
.	TRBV12-5	TRBD1	TRBJ1-5	TGTGCTAGTGGTTTGGCCAGACAGGGGCACAATCAGCCCCAGCATTTT	CASGLARQGHNQPQHF
.	TRBV27	TRBD2	TRBJ2-1	TGTGCCAGCAGTTCCTCGACTAGCGGGGCGTACAATGAGCAGTTCTTC	CASSSSTSGAYNEQFF
.	TRBV6-1	TRBD1	TRBJ1-5	TGTGCCAGCAGTCCGACAGGGAATCAGCCCCAGCATTTT	CASSPTGNQPQHF
.	TRBV5-4	TRBD2	TRBJ2-3	TGTGCCAGCGGAACAAAAAGCGGGGTTAGCACAGATACGCAGTATTTT	CASGTKSGVSTDTQYF
.	TRBV19	TRBD1	TRBJ1-1	TGTGCCAGTAGTATTGACAGGGGGCGAACTGAAGCTTTCTTT	CASSIDRGRTEAFF
.	TRBV4-2	.	TRBJ1-4	TGTGCCAGCAGCCAAGACCCGGGTGGCAGGCGGGATGAAAAACTGTTTTTT	CASSQDPGGRRDEKLFF
.	TRBV10-1	.	TRBJ1-6	TGCGCCAGCAGTGAACTGAGGGGGAGCTCCTATAATTCACCCCTCCACTTT	CASSELRGSSYNSPLHF
.	TRBV10-3	.	TRBJ2-3	TGTGCCATCAGCTCCTCGGGACTCGCTAGCACAGATACGCAGTATTTT	CAISSSGLASTDTQYF
.	TRBV6-6	TRBD1	TRBJ1-4	TGTGCCAGCAGTTACTCGGACAGGGGGGAAAAACTGTTTTTT	CASSYSDRGEKLFF
.	TRBV5-4	.	TRBJ2-7	TGTGCCAGCAGCCCGATTCGGGACAAACCCTACGAGCAGTACTTC	CASSPIRDKPYEQYF
.	TRBV5-1	.	TRBJ2-7	TGCGCCAGCAGCTTGGGAGCATCCTACGAGCAGTACTTC	CASSLGASYEQYF
.	TRBV5-4	TRBD2	TRBJ2-3	TGTGCCAGCAGCTTGAGGGTACTAGCGGGAATTGGGGGCACAGATACGCAGTATTTT	CASSLRVLAGIGGTDTQYF
once	TRBV30	TRBD2	TRBJ2-1	TGTGCCTCCAAGCGGGGGAGCTCCTACAATGAGCAGTTCTTC	CASKRGSSYNEQFF
.	TRBV4-1	.	TRBJ2-7	TGCGCCAGCAGCCAAGATACGGGATCCTACGAGCAGTACTTC	CASSQDTGSYEQYF
.	TRBV7-9	.	TRBJ2-3	TGTGCCAGCAGCTTGGAGAGAGACCTCACAGATACGCAGTATTTT	CASSLERDLTDTQYF
.	TRBV7-2	.	TRBJ2-7	TGTGCCAGCAGCTTAGTTGTTTCGAACACCTACGAGCAGTACTTC	CASSLVVSNTYEQYF
.	TRBV6-1	.	TRBJ1-6	TGTGCCAGCAGGCCTCAGGACAGTATAGATTCACCCCTCCACTTT	CASRPQDSIDSPLHF
few	TRBV9	.	TRBJ2-3	TGTGCCAGCAGCGCGCTCTCGACTAGGGTCACAGATACGCAGTATTTT	CASSALSTRVTDTQYF
.	TRBV30	TRBD2	TRBJ2-5	TGTGCCTGGGGCAAAGGGAGGATAGCGGGGGGAACCAGGTGGGAGACCCAGTACTTC	CAWGKGRIAGGTRWETQYF
.	TRBV6-1	.	TRBJ1-1	TGTGCCAGCAGTGGAGGACAGATGAACACTGAAGCTTTCTTT	CASSGGQMNTEAFF
few	TRBV5-4	.	TRBJ1-2	TGTGCCAGCAGCTTGGAACTAACCGGGAGAAACTATGGCTACACCTTC	CASSLELTGRNYGYTF
.	TRBV19	.	TRBJ2-5	TGTGCCAGTAGTATAAGGGCCAGGGCGCAAGAGACCCAGTACTTC	CASSIRARAQETQYF
.	TRBV6-1	.	TRBJ1-6	TGTGCCAGCACTGTTACGGGGGCCTATAATTCACCCCTCCACTTT	CASTVTGAYNSPLHF
.	TRBV6-1	.	TRBJ1-5	TGTGCCAGCAGTGTAAGCCACCCATATAATCAGCCCCAGCATTTT	CASSVSHPYNQPQHF
.	TRBV9	.	TRBJ1-3	TGTGCCAGCAGCGATCAGGGAAACACCATATATTTT	CASSDQGNTIYF
.	TRBV6-1	TRBD1	TRBJ2-7	TGTGCCAGCAGTAAGGATGGGACAGGGTTCTACGAGCAGTACTTC	CASSKDGTGFYEQYF
few	TRBV7-6	.	TRBJ2-5	TGTGCCAGCAGCGGCTTGAGGAGAGAGACCCAGTACTTC	CASSGLRRETQYF
.	TRBV29-1	.	TRBJ1-2	TGCAGCCTTGAAGATAGCAGGGGCTATGGCTACACCTTC	CSLEDSRGYGYTF
.	TRBV20-1	.	TRBJ2-7	TGCAGTGCCCCACGGGGGTACGAGCAGTACTTC	CSAPRGYEQYF
few	TRBV13	TRBD1	TRBJ2-3	TGTGCCAGCAGTTGGGGACAGGTCGGTGGGCCAGATACGCAGTATTTT	CASSWGQVGGPDTQYF
.	TRBV7-2	.	TRBJ2-7	TGTGCCAGCAGCTTGCGGTCTACCTCCTACGAGCAGTACTTC	CASSLRSTSYEQYF
.	TRBV27	.	TRBJ1-1	TGTGCCAGCAGTCCGACAGTCATGAACACTGAAGCTTTCTTT	CASSPTVMNTEAFF
once	TRBV11-1	TRBD1	TRBJ1-6	TGTGCCAGCAGTAGGGGGCTTCGGTCACCCCTCCACTTT	CASSRGLRSPLHF
.	TRBV6-1	TRBD1	TRBJ1-5	TGTGCCAGCAGTGAAGGGTGGACAGGGGGCGCTTCGAGGGGTCAGCCCCAGCATTTT	CASSEGWTGGASRGQPQHF
.	TRBV19	TRBD1	TRBJ1-6	TGTGCCAGTAGTATTCGACAGGGGAATTCACCCCTCCACTTT	CASSIRQGNSPLHF
.	TRBV9	.	TRBJ2-1	TGTGCCAGCAGCGTCAGGGGCACATCCTACAATGAGCAGTTCTTC	CASSVRGTSYNEQFF
.	TRBV10-2	.	TRBJ2-7	TGCGCCAGCATGGGAGGGGGCTACGAGCAGTACTTC	CASMGGGYEQYF
.	TRBV6-5	.	TRBJ2-2	TGTGCCAGCAGCTTGGACAATGCGAACACCGGGGAGCTGTTTTTT	CASSLDNANTGELFF
once	TRBV27	.	TRBJ1-6	TGTGCCAGCGGTAGTCGCGAAAATTCACCCCTCCACTTT	CASGSRENSPLHF
.	TRBV5-1	TRBD2	TRBJ2-1	TGCGCCAGCAGCTTAGGACTAGCGGGAGGGGACAATGAGCAGTTCTTC	CASSLGLAGGDNEQFF
once	TRBV9	.	TRBJ2-3	TGTGCCAGCAGCGTAGGACACGGTAGCACAGATACGCAGTATTTT	CASSVGHGSTDTQYF
.	TRBV7-9	TRBD1	TRBJ2-5	TGTGCCAGCAGCTTAACAGGGGGTGGGGAGACCCAGTACTTC	CASSLTGGGETQYF
.	TRBV4-2	TRBD2	TRBJ2-2	TGTGCCAGCAGCCAGGTACTAGCGGGGGCCGTTTACACCGGGGAGCTGTTTTTT	CASSQVLAGAVYTGELFF
.	TRBV28	TRBD1	TRBJ2-7	TGTGCCAGCAGTTCAGTACAGGGGGCGAAAAGCGAGCAGTACTTC	CASSSVQGAKSEQYF
.	TRBV7-9	TRBD1	TRBJ2-3	TGTGCCAGCAGCCCGGGGGACAGGTCTATGACAGATACGCAGTATTTT	CASSPGDRSMTDTQYF
.	TRBV9	.	TRBJ2-5	TGTGCCAGCAGCCAAATAGGGGGGGGCACGGAGACCCAGTACTTC	CASSQIGGGTETQYF
.	TRBV10-3	.	TRBJ2-5	TGTGCCATCAGTTCGCGAGGGGGAGAGACCCAGTACTTC	CAISSRGGETQYF
few	TRBV7-3	TRBD1	TRBJ2-3	TGTGCCAGCAGACCCTCGGGACAGGGCACAGATACGCAGTATTTT	CASRPSGQGTDTQYF
once	TRBV30	TRBD2	TRBJ2-7	TGTGCCTGGAGCCTAGCGGGAGTAGCCGAGCAGTACTTC	CAWSLAGVAEQYF
.	TRBV6-5	.	TRBJ1-2	TGTGCCAGCAGTTACGATCAGGGCGACTATGGCTACACCTTC	CASSYDQGDYGYTF
.	TRBV19	.	TRBJ1-3	TGTGCCAGTAGTGGTGGCAGGGTTCCAGGAAACACCATATATTTT	CASSGGRVPGNTIYF
.	TRBV7-6	.	TRBJ1-1	TGTGCCAGCAGCTTCGGGGGGGCCGGTGAAGCTTTCTTT	CASSFGGAGEAFF
.	TRBV5-4	.	TRBJ2-7	TGTGCCAGCAGCTTGGACGGCTCCTACGAGCAGTACTTC	CASSLDGSYEQYF
few	TRBV27	.	TRBJ1-4	TGTGCCAGCAGTTTACTCGCTTACGGAGCAACTAATGAAAAACTGTTTTTT	CASSLLAYGATNEKLFF
.	TRBV25-1	.	TRBJ2-3	TGTGCCAGCAGTGAGCCCCTAGCCACAGATACGCAGTATTTT	CASSEPLATDTQYF
.	TRBV6-5	.	TRBJ1-6	TGTGCCAGCAGTTCGACGGAGGGATGGGTTAATTCACCCCTCCACTTT	CASSSTEGWVNSPLHF